The 2 T cell receptor beta chains below come from one sample, sequenced in a study of blood T cell repertoires in COVID-19. TCRdb's table, derived via immunoSEQ multiplex PCR, lists solely in-frame clones and lacks some. This sample has roughly 200,000 clones, with around 81% found just once. Material: peripheral blood. The receptors here all came from a woman between 40 and 55 years old with COVID-19, enrolled during active disease.

The chain recombines TRBV2 with TRBJ2-7, with TRBD2 as a possible D gene (5 bases). V was cut by 5 bases and J by 1 base, with 12 bases left in between. Germline CDR1 and CDR2: SNHLY and FYNNEI. The CDR3 length is 14 residues. The CDR3 coding sequence is TGTGCCAGCAGTCCTAGACGAGGGTCCTACGAGCAGTACGTC. Translated, it gives CASSPRRGSYEQYV.

The V call is TRBV4-1, the J call TRBJ1-6, with D perhaps TRBD1 (5 bases). CDR1 and CDR2 (germline): MGHRA, YSYEKL. This CDR3 comprises 13 residues. The V end was cut by 9 bases, the J end by 9 bases, with 15 bases between. CDR3 residues: CASSARVGSPLHF. The CDR3 DNA sequence: TGCGCCAGTTCGGCCAGGGTTGGTTCACCCCTCCACTTT.